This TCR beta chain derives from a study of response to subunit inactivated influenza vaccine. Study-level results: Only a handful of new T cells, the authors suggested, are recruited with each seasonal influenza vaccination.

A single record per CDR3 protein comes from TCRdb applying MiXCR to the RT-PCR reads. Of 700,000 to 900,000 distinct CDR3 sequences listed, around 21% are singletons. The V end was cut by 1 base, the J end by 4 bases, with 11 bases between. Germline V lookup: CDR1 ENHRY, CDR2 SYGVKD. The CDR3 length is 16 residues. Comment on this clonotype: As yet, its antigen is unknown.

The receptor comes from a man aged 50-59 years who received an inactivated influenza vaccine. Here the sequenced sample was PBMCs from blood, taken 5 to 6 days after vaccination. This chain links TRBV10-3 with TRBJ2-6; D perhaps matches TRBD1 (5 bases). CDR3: CAISELTGPGANVLTF. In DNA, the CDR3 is TGTGCCATCAGTGAGTTAACAGGACCCGGGGCCAACGTCCTGACTTTC.